This T cell receptor beta chain was sequenced for a study of T cell responses to AZD1222 COVID-19 vaccine. Overall study results and limits: With dominance at 160-218 and 743-854, vaccine-associated CD4 TCRs spanned spike. Donors, mostly white British, included more females; clonal diversity was possibly underestimated. Among spike-specific TCRs, nearly half reportedly target unmutated variant regions. Spike-specific TCR depth and breadth grew after two AZD1222 doses.

Profiling relied on immunoSEQ multiplex PCR, and the TCRdb table lists in-frame clones only, not all of them. The sample has around 99,000 clones, more than 70% seen once. Trimming stripped 0 bases from V and 5 bases from J, with 5 bases between. This CDR3 has 13 residues. Germline V gives CDR1 SGDLS, CDR2 YYNGEE. Details on this clone: Its antigen is still unknown.

The starting material was peripheral blood, obtained on day 0 of AZD1222 vaccination. This TCR came from an adult in good health. The rearrangement links TRBV9 to TRBJ2-2, with D uncertain. The CDR3 DNA follows: TGTGCCAGCAGCGTAGACCCGACCGGGGAGCTGTTTTTT. It encodes CASSVDPTGELFF.